This T cell receptor beta chain was recovered during a study of shared clonotypes between healthy human individuals. Study outcomes and limitations: The donor pool, a small one, limited the genetic and exposure-history diversity represented.

The protocol was immunoSEQ multiplex PCR, while the TCRdb copy is restricted to in-frame clones and leaves out a portion. Of hundreds of thousands of clones in the sample, 90% to 98% are singletons; the top ten hold about 0.32%. V was clipped by 4 bases and J by 6 bases; unmatched bases: 2. CDR3 length equals 14 residues. CDR1 is ENHRY, CDR2 SYGVKD, per germline. Concerning this clone itself: Its antigen is currently unknown.

Everyone who donated was a Caucasian adult who lived in Nashville, Tennessee. CD8 memory combined CD45RO+ cells with CCR7-negative CD45RA+ TemRA cells. The specimen was memory CD8+ T cells sorted from blood. The sample's subset: CD45RO+ cells pooled with CCR7-negative TemRA cells. This clonotype originated in a man aged 25 to 45 in good health. V is TRBV10-3 and J is TRBJ2-1; 11 bases fit TRBD1. This chain's CDR3 is CAISGTGGANEQFF. In DNA form, the CDR3 reads TGTGCCATCAGTGGGACAGGGGGCGCCAATGAGCAGTTCTTC.